This paragraph reports one T cell receptor beta chain. What it binds is not known. These data originate in a study of shared clonotypes between healthy human individuals. General study points: Sequencing of the sorted subsets was shown by rarefaction to be incomplete despite large depth. Only a few donors were included, so the genetic and exposure-history diversity represented was limited.

The germline V and J ends were trimmed by 8 bases and 2 bases, with 12 bases remaining between them. Germline V gives CDR1 SGHVS, CDR2 FNYEAQ. This CDR3 is built from 13 residues. Replicate PCRs run on sorted subsets employed 200 ng DNA, about 27,000 T cell genomes. Study processing details: There were no quality scores in the junction-only immunoSEQ sequences, so filtering differed. Libraries were prepared by immunoSEQ multiplex PCR; TCRdb keeps only in-frame clonotypes and omits some of them. The V and J calls and the clone size are those of that table, but D and trimming were determined from the DNA. The sample lists roughly 2,500,000 clones, roughly 93% seen once, with about 0.39% in the top ten.

This chain connects TRBV7-6 to TRBJ2-5, with D possibly matching TRBD2 (5 bases). The sample comprised naive CD4+ T cells from PBMCs. The subset is: CD45RA+ positively selected. The sequence derives from a man between 18 and 35 years old in good health. Some clones in this sample may be carry-over from other donors' samples. CDR3 in amino acids: CASGGYTQETQYF. The CDR3 DNA reads as TGTGCCAGCGGCGGGTATACACAAGAGACCCAGTACTTC.